This T cell receptor (beta chain) derives from a study of T cells in Graves' hyperthyroidism and ophthalmopathy. Researchers took RNA transcripts and amplified the TCR beta CDR3 regions from them. The HTBI primer set drove a first-round RT-PCR of the TCR CDR3. TCRdb reprocessed the multiplex PCR reads with MiXCR, giving one entry per CDR3 protein. The sample carries fewer than 500,000 distinct CDR3 sequences, about 13% recorded once. Patients were excluded for uncontrolled infection, other autoimmune disease, pregnancy or lactation. Clinical symptoms, serum thyroxine, TRAb, thyroid ultrasound and orbital computed tomography informed diagnoses. The sample holds many counts of this clonotype. The sequenced sample was blood. The clonotype was recovered from a man younger than 45 with Graves' hyperthyroidism that later progressed to Graves' ophthalmopathy.

CDR3 sequence (DNA): TGTGCCAGCAGTCCCGGGACAGGGATCGACTCCTACGAGCAGTACTTC. Encoded protein: CASSPGTGIDSYEQYF. V usage is TRBV28 and J usage is TRBJ2-7, with 9 bases identical to TRBD1. With V trimmed by 5 bases and J by 0 bases, 8 bases remained unmatched. Germline CDR1 and CDR2: MDHEN and SYDVKM. This CDR3 spans 16 amino acids.